This T cell receptor (beta chain) was found in a study of blood T cell repertoires in COVID-19. The table came from immunoSEQ multiplex PCR; TCRdb's copy has only in-frame clones and leaves some out. Here the sample spans 200,000 to 300,000 clones, approximately 86% being singletons. This CDR3 has 13 residues. Germline loops: CDR1 SEHNR, CDR2 FQNEAQ (reference sequence). The specimen sequenced was peripheral blood. This receptor was identified in a woman in her seventies with active or convalescent COVID-19. J is TRBJ2-5 and V is TRBV7-9; D might be TRBD2 (6 bases). The CDR3 region has the DNA TGTGCAGCGGTGCGGGGCGCTCAAGAGACCCAGTACTTC. As protein: CAAVRGAQETQYF.